Listed below are T cell receptor beta chains from one sample, sequenced in a study of naive and memory T cell subsets. MiXCR, run by TCRdb on the UMI-ligation and nested PCR reads, gives a single entry per CDR3 protein. The sample yields roughly 150,000 distinct CDR3 sequences, roughly 22% seen once. Sequenced input: naive CD4+ T cells from blood. These receptors were taken from a human donor in good health. The CDR3 runs from the conserved cysteine through the conserved F or W. The D gene is left open where the match is weak. Clone size, where shown, is once, few, many, or a class for clones that have expanded.

J gene: TRBJ2-5; D gene: TRBD1; V gene: TRBV20-1; clone size: many; CDR3 DNA: TGCAGTGCCCCGGGACAGGGAAAAGAGACCCAGTACTTC; CDR3 protein: CSAPGQGKETQYF
J gene: TRBJ2-7; D gene: -; V gene: TRBV5-1; clone size: -; CDR3 DNA: TGCGCCAGCAGCTTGCTTCCAGGGAAGTCCTACGAGCAGTACTTC; CDR3 protein: CASSLLPGKSYEQYF
J gene: TRBJ2-1; D gene: -; V gene: TRBV5-1; clone size: many; CDR3 DNA: TGCGCCAGCAGCATCAGGACTGGCTGGGAGCAGTTCTTC; CDR3 protein: CASSIRTGWEQFF
J gene: TRBJ2-5; D gene: -; V gene: TRBV29-1; clone size: many; CDR3 DNA: TGCAGCGTTGAAGGTCCGCTACAAGAGACCCAGTACTTC; CDR3 protein: CSVEGPLQETQYF
J gene: TRBJ1-5; D gene: -; V gene: TRBV2; clone size: -; CDR3 DNA: TGTGCCAGCAGTGGGGGGGGACAGCCCCAGCATTTT; CDR3 protein: CASSGGGQPQHF
J gene: TRBJ1-2; D gene: -; V gene: TRBV6-1; clone size: once; CDR3 DNA: TGTGCCAGCAGTGACCATTCGGGGATAGTAACCTATGGCTACACCTTC; CDR3 protein: CASSDHSGIVTYGYTF
J gene: TRBJ2-3; D gene: -; V gene: TRBV15; clone size: many; CDR3 DNA: TGTGCCACCAGCAGAGATCCAGCGACCAGTGATACGCAGTATTTT; CDR3 protein: CATSRDPATSDTQYF
J gene: TRBJ1-2; D gene: -; V gene: TRBV2; clone size: -; CDR3 DNA: TGTGCCAGCAGTGAATTTATAGCAGGAACCGTCTATGGCTACACCTTC; CDR3 protein: CASSEFIAGTVYGYTF
J gene: TRBJ2-7; D gene: TRBD2; V gene: TRBV5-4; clone size: few; CDR3 DNA: TGTGCCAGCAGCTCAGGGTTTAGCGGGAGCTCCTACGAGCAGTACTTC; CDR3 protein: CASSSGFSGSSYEQYF
J gene: TRBJ2-7; D gene: -; V gene: TRBV29-1; clone size: few; CDR3 DNA: TGCAGCGCCACTACGTCCTACGAGCAGTACTTC; CDR3 protein: CSATTSYEQYF
J gene: TRBJ2-7; D gene: -; V gene: TRBV5-1; clone size: -; CDR3 DNA: TGCGCCAGCAGCTTGGCTGTGAGCTCCTGCGAGCAGTACTTC; CDR3 protein: CASSLAVSSCEQYF
J gene: TRBJ2-7; D gene: -; V gene: TRBV27; clone size: many; CDR3 DNA: TGTGCCAGCAAAAATTGGGGCAACTCCTACGAGCAGTACTTC; CDR3 protein: CASKNWGNSYEQYF
J gene: TRBJ2-1; D gene: -; V gene: TRBV29-1; clone size: few; CDR3 DNA: TGCAGCGTTGGTTTCAGGACAGCGAACAATGAGCAGTTCTTC; CDR3 protein: CSVGFRTANNEQFF
J gene: TRBJ2-1; D gene: TRBD1; V gene: TRBV3-1; clone size: few; CDR3 DNA: TGTGCCAGCACCCCGGGGACAGGGGTCAACAATGAGCAGTTCTTC; CDR3 protein: CASTPGTGVNNEQFF
J gene: TRBJ2-7; D gene: -; V gene: TRBV20-1; clone size: -; CDR3 DNA: TGCAGTGCTAGCTTTACGCAGGGTTCCTACGAGCAGTACTTC; CDR3 protein: CSASFTQGSYEQYF
J gene: TRBJ2-3; D gene: TRBD2; V gene: TRBV24-1; clone size: -; CDR3 DNA: TGTGCCACCAGTGATCCGGGACTAGCGGGAGTAGATACGCAGTATTTT; CDR3 protein: CATSDPGLAGVDTQYF
J gene: TRBJ2-7; D gene: -; V gene: TRBV28; clone size: once; CDR3 DNA: TGTGCCAGCAGGTCCGGGACGGCCCTCTCCTACGAGCAGTACTTC; CDR3 protein: CASRSGTALSYEQYF
J gene: TRBJ2-2; D gene: TRBD2; V gene: TRBV5-1; clone size: -; CDR3 DNA: TGCGCCAGCAGCATTACTAGCGGGACGGTCGGGGAGCTGTTTTTT; CDR3 protein: CASSITSGTVGELFF
J gene: TRBJ2-3; D gene: TRBD2; V gene: TRBV6-1; clone size: few; CDR3 DNA: TGTGCCAGCGCCGAAACTAGCGGGAGGGCCCGAGATACGCAGTATTTT; CDR3 protein: CASAETSGRARDTQYF
J gene: TRBJ1-2; D gene: -; V gene: TRBV5-1; clone size: -; CDR3 DNA: TGCGCCAGCAGCTTTTTGGCCACCAGGGTGAACTATGGCTACACCTTC; CDR3 protein: CASSFLATRVNYGYTF
J gene: TRBJ2-7; D gene: -; V gene: TRBV18; clone size: -; CDR3 DNA: TGTGCCAGCTCACCGCGTTCGGACGTCTCCTACGAGCAGTACTTC; CDR3 protein: CASSPRSDVSYEQYF
J gene: TRBJ2-3; D gene: -; V gene: TRBV18; clone size: -; CDR3 DNA: TGTGCCAGCTCACCATATCTAACAGGGATCCCCGGCACAGATACGCAGTATTTT; CDR3 protein: CASSPYLTGIPGTDTQYF
J gene: TRBJ1-1; D gene: TRBD1; V gene: TRBV6-5; clone size: -; CDR3 DNA: TGTGCCAGCAGTAGAAGGACAGGGGGCTGGAGAACTGAAGCTTTCTTT; CDR3 protein: CASSRRTGGWRTEAFF
J gene: TRBJ2-3; D gene: -; V gene: TRBV7-9; clone size: -; CDR3 DNA: TGTGCCAGCAGCACAAAACCGGGAAGCACAGATACGCAGTATTTT; CDR3 protein: CASSTKPGSTDTQYF
J gene: TRBJ2-7; D gene: -; V gene: TRBV5-1; clone size: few; CDR3 DNA: TGCGCCAGCAGCCGGGGGACAGACTACTCCTACGAGCAGTACTTC; CDR3 protein: CASSRGTDYSYEQYF
J gene: TRBJ1-1; D gene: -; V gene: TRBV24-1; clone size: -; CDR3 DNA: TGTGCCACCAGTGATTTAGTTACCAGAGAGGGAATCACTGAAGCTTTCTTT; CDR3 protein: CATSDLVTREGITEAFF
J gene: TRBJ2-1; D gene: TRBD2; V gene: TRBV5-1; clone size: -; CDR3 DNA: TGCGCCAGCAGCCGCGGACTAGCGGGAGCAAAGAGCTCCTACAATGAGCAGTTCTTC; CDR3 protein: CASSRGLAGAKSSYNEQFF
J gene: TRBJ1-1; D gene: TRBD1; V gene: TRBV5-6; clone size: few; CDR3 DNA: TGTGCCAGCAGCTCTTTAATTCGACAGGGGGCTGAAGCTTTCTTT; CDR3 protein: CASSSLIRQGAEAFF
J gene: TRBJ2-3; D gene: -; V gene: TRBV6-6; clone size: few; CDR3 DNA: TGTGCCAGCAGTTACCAGCGAGATACGCAGTATTTT; CDR3 protein: CASSYQRDTQYF
J gene: TRBJ2-7; D gene: TRBD2; V gene: TRBV5-1; clone size: few; CDR3 DNA: TGCGCCAGCAAAAGGGCGGGAGTAAACGAGCAGTACTTC; CDR3 protein: CASKRAGVNEQYF
J gene: TRBJ1-1; D gene: TRBD1; V gene: TRBV7-9; clone size: -; CDR3 DNA: TGTGCCAGCAGCTTATTGAGGGGGCAGGGTGAAGCTTTCTTT; CDR3 protein: CASSLLRGQGEAFF
J gene: TRBJ2-1; D gene: -; V gene: TRBV15; clone size: few; CDR3 DNA: TGTGCCACCAGCAGTCGGGGAGGAGACTACAATGAGCAGTTCTTC; CDR3 protein: CATSSRGGDYNEQFF
J gene: TRBJ2-7; D gene: TRBD1; V gene: TRBV29-1; clone size: many; CDR3 DNA: TGCAGCGTTGAGGGACAGGGGGCGCGAGGTGCCGGGCAGTACTTC; CDR3 protein: CSVEGQGARGAGQYF
J gene: TRBJ2-7; D gene: TRBD2; V gene: TRBV28; clone size: -; CDR3 DNA: TGTGCCAGCAGCCCGACTAGCGGGCCCTTTATAACCTACGAGCAGTACTTC; CDR3 protein: CASSPTSGPFITYEQYF
J gene: TRBJ1-5; D gene: -; V gene: TRBV7-2; clone size: -; CDR3 DNA: TGTGCCAGCAGCCCTATAGGTACAGCTTGGCAGCCCCAGCATTTT; CDR3 protein: CASSPIGTAWQPQHF
J gene: TRBJ2-1; D gene: -; V gene: TRBV4-3; clone size: few; CDR3 DNA: TGCGCCAGCAGCCAACTTGGCGTGGGGGGCGAGTTCTTC; CDR3 protein: CASSQLGVGGEFF
J gene: TRBJ2-3; D gene: TRBD1; V gene: TRBV30; clone size: -; CDR3 DNA: TGTGCCTGGAGTGTTTTTTCGTCGGGGACAGGGGTAGGAGATACGCAGTATTTT; CDR3 protein: CAWSVFSSGTGVGDTQYF
J gene: TRBJ2-1; D gene: -; V gene: TRBV9; clone size: few; CDR3 DNA: TGTGCCAGCAGCGTAGGCCCAGCGGGACATTACAATGAGCAGTTCTTC; CDR3 protein: CASSVGPAGHYNEQFF
J gene: TRBJ2-4; D gene: -; V gene: TRBV7-2; clone size: -; CDR3 DNA: TGTGCCAGCAGTCCGCGGGCAGCCAAAAACATTCAGTACTTC; CDR3 protein: CASSPRAAKNIQYF
J gene: TRBJ1-2; D gene: -; V gene: TRBV30; clone size: -; CDR3 DNA: TGTGCCTGGAGTCCGACAGCAACCTATGGCTACACCTTC; CDR3 protein: CAWSPTATYGYTF
J gene: TRBJ2-2; D gene: -; V gene: TRBV6-1; clone size: many; CDR3 DNA: TGTGCCAGCACTCCTCAGGGGCTGGACACCGGGGAGCTGTTTTTT; CDR3 protein: CASTPQGLDTGELFF
J gene: TRBJ2-3; D gene: -; V gene: TRBV2; clone size: -; CDR3 DNA: TGTGCCAGCAGTGACCAGTCAATTAGCACAGATACGCAGTATTTT; CDR3 protein: CASSDQSISTDTQYF
J gene: TRBJ2-7; D gene: TRBD2; V gene: TRBV5-1; clone size: few; CDR3 DNA: TGCGCCAGCAGCTTCAATCCGTTAGCGGGAAACTACGAGCAGTACTTC; CDR3 protein: CASSFNPLAGNYEQYF
J gene: TRBJ2-6; D gene: -; V gene: TRBV6-6; clone size: many; CDR3 DNA: TGTGCCAGCAGTTTGGGTACTGGGGCCAACGTCCTGACTTTC; CDR3 protein: CASSLGTGANVLTF
J gene: TRBJ2-1; D gene: TRBD2; V gene: TRBV7-9; clone size: -; CDR3 DNA: TGTGCCAGCAGCTCAACAACGGGACTAGCAGCCTATGAGCAGTTCTTC; CDR3 protein: CASSSTTGLAAYEQFF
J gene: TRBJ2-5; D gene: TRBD1; V gene: TRBV6-5; clone size: few; CDR3 DNA: TGTGCCAGCAGAAACCGGGACAGCCAAGAGACCCAGTACTTC; CDR3 protein: CASRNRDSQETQYF
J gene: TRBJ2-1; D gene: -; V gene: TRBV12-3/TRBV12-4; clone size: -; CDR3 DNA: TGTGCCAGCGGAGGACCCTACTCCTACAATGAGCAGTTCTTC; CDR3 protein: CASGGPYSYNEQFF
J gene: TRBJ2-1; D gene: -; V gene: TRBV11-1; clone size: -; CDR3 DNA: TGTGCCAGCAGCTTGCACCGGAATAACTACAATGAGCAGTTCTTC; CDR3 protein: CASSLHRNNYNEQFF
J gene: TRBJ1-4; D gene: -; V gene: TRBV28; clone size: few; CDR3 DNA: TGTGCCAGCAGTTTATTGCAGCCCAATGAAAAACTGTTTTTT; CDR3 protein: CASSLLQPNEKLFF